The next 11 T cell receptor beta chains were all read from a single sample in a study of T cells in Graves' hyperthyroidism and ophthalmopathy. RNA transcripts were the template for amplifying TCR beta CDR3 regions. First-round RT-PCR of the TCR CDR3 relied on the HTBI primer set. TCRdb re-analysed the multiplex PCR reads in MiXCR, keeping a single row per CDR3 protein. The table includes fewer than 750,000 distinct CDR3 sequences, about 14% detected once. Sequences were obtained from blood. The source of these receptors is a woman aged 45-65 years with Graves' ophthalmopathy.

There are a few counts of this clonotype. This chain links TRBV29-1 with TRBJ2-2; 10 bases are a match to TRBD2. Germline V gene lookup returns CDR1 SQVTM and CDR2 ANQGSEA. After removal of 6 bases from V and 6 bases from J, the junction contained 13 bases not matched to a gene. This CDR3 is 16 amino acids long. CDR3 in amino acids: CSVLTTSGMISGELFF. CDR3 DNA: TGCAGCGTACTTACAACTAGCGGGATGATCTCCGGGGAGCTGTTTTTT.

At least ten counts were recorded for this clonotype. This sequence joins TRBV7-2 and TRBJ2-7; D tentatively fits TRBD1 or TRBD2 (5 bases each). Between the trimmed V and J ends, which lost 0 bases and 0 bases, there was a span of 18 bases. The CDR3 is made up of 18 amino acids. Germline-derived CDR1 and CDR2 are SGHTA and FQGNSA. CDR3 loop: CASSLANPGRGRSYEQYF. The CDR3 bases are TGTGCCAGCAGCTTAGCTAACCCGGGACGAGGACGCTCCTACGAGCAGTACTTC.

To note about this clonotype: The CDR3 does not end in the conserved phenylalanine or tryptophan, so this is likely a read error. CDR3 residues: CASSFSGTETQYL. CDR3 nucleotide sequence: TGTGCCAGCAGTTTCAGCGGGACGGAGACCCAGTACTTA. The genes are TRBV12-3 or TRBV12-4 and TRBJ2-5; TRBD2 matches at 7 bases. The CDR3 contains 13 residues. Germline trimming cut 3 bases from V and 5 bases from J; bases unmatched to any gene: 3.

This clonotype was seen many times. The rearrangement joins TRBV30 to TRBJ2-3; D gene uncertain. This CDR3 is built from 13 residues. The V and J ends lost 0 bases and 0 bases respectively, with 4 bases between them. Germline assignment: CDR1 GTSNPN and CDR2 SVGIG (reference sequence). CDR3 sequence (DNA): TGTGCCTGGAGTGTAGGCAGCACAGATACGCAGTATTTT. It codes for CAWSVGSTDTQYF.

In its sample, this clonotype was seen many times. This chain uses TRBV7-2 with TRBJ2-7; a possible D gene is TRBD1 (5 bases). There are 14 residues in the CDR3. The germline V gene has CDR1 SGHTA and CDR2 FQGNSA. Trimming pared 2 bases from V and 3 bases from J, leaving 11 bases between. The CDR3 nucleotides are TGTGCCAGCAGCTTACAACAGGAGTTCTACGAGCAGTACTTC. Amino acid sequence: CASSLQQEFYEQYF.

This clonotype has ten or more counts. This chain connects TRBV2 to TRBJ2-7, with TRBD2 identical over 8 bases. Germline assignment: CDR1 SNHLY and CDR2 FYNNEI. The CDR3 totals 17 residues. V shed 4 bases and J 6 bases; nucleotides not matched to a gene: 17. CDR3 in amino acids: CASSAPGLSGRSSEQYF. The CDR3 DNA reads TGTGCCAGCAGTGCCCCGGGACTCAGCGGGAGAAGTTCCGAGCAGTACTTC.

V is TRBV20-1 and J is TRBJ2-1, with 7 bases lining up with TRBD2. CDR3 size: 13 residues. Germline-derived CDR1 and CDR2 are DFQATT and SNEGSKA (reference sequence). The J segment lost 5 bases and the V segment lost 3 bases, leaving 4 bases of the junction unmatched. CDR3 in DNA: TGCAGTGCTAGGGCTAGCGGACACAATGAGCAGTTCTTC. As protein: CSARASGHNEQFF.

This clonotype was detected many times. This chain joins TRBV6-2 or TRBV6-3 and TRBJ2-2; D is possibly TRBD1 (6 bases). The CDR3 sequence is 14 residues long. The germline gives CDR1 MNHEY, CDR2 SVGEGT. The V end was cut by 5 bases, the J end by 4 bases, with 11 bases between. The CDR3 nucleotides read TGTGCCAGCAGTCGGACCAGGGGCACCGGGGAGCTGTTTTTT. It is translated as CASSRTRGTGELFF.

This clonotype was detected ten times or more. This chain connects TRBV28 to TRBJ1-1; unclear D gene. Germline V lookup: CDR1 MDHEN, CDR2 SYDVKM. The CDR3 has 15 residues. Deletions cut 2 bases from V and 1 base from J, with 11 bases between. DNA for the CDR3: TGTGCCAGCAGTTTAGGTTGGCAGAGGAACACTGAAGCTTTCTTT. It specifies CASSLGWQRNTEAFF.

V and J are TRBV27 and TRBJ2-1, with D maybe TRBD2 (6 bases). CDR1 is MNHEY and CDR2 is SMNVEV in the germline V gene (reference sequence). The V and J ends lost 1 base and 6 bases respectively, with 7 bases between them. The CDR3 loop spans 13 amino acids. The CDR3 here is CASSLYGGNEQFF. DNA for the CDR3: TGTGCCAGCAGTTTATACGGGGGCAATGAGCAGTTCTTC.

The chain links TRBV12-3 or TRBV12-4 to TRBJ2-4; the D gene is possibly TRBD1 (5 bases). Trimming stripped 3 bases from V and 2 bases from J, with 8 bases between. The CDR3 runs 14 residues. The CDR3 sequence is CASSFRGTKNIQYF. The DNA for the CDR3 is TGTGCCAGCAGTTTTAGGGGAACCAAAAACATTCAGTACTTC.